This T cell receptor (beta chain) was observed in a study of T-cell reconstitution after alpha-beta-depleted transplantation in children. This clonotype was found a few times. Germline lookup yields CDR1 LGHNA and CDR2 YSLEER. V lost 3 bases and J lost 5, with 8 bases in between. The CDR3 extends over 12 amino acids. Preparation of the TCRbeta library used unique molecular identifiers. MiXCR, applied by TCRdb to the PCR reads, yields one record per CDR3 protein. The sample consists of over 200,000 distinct CDR3 sequences, roughly 10% of them appearing once. The rearrangement joins TRBV4-3 to TRBJ2-7, with D unclear. The TCR was taken from a human donor who donated a stem cell graft to a child with acute lymphoblastic leukemia. The specimen was PBMCs from the stem cell graft donor, collected from the stem cell graft. The CDR3 is CASSQNEDEQYF. DNA of the CDR3: TGCGCCAGCAGCCAGAACGAGGACGAGCAGTACTTC.